The rows below give T cell receptor beta chains drawn from one sample of a study of tumor-infiltrating lymphocytes in primary liver carcinoma. TCRdb redid the calling of the multiplex PCR reads with MiXCR, one entry per CDR3 protein. The sample holds over 250,000 distinct CDR3 sequences, 50% to 60% seen once. The specimen sequenced was peripheral blood. All receptors come from a woman younger than 45 with primary liver carcinoma and hepatitis B virus infection. Each CDR3 is given with its conserved first and last residue.

J gene,V gene,CDR3 protein
TRBJ2-2,TRBV6-1,CASSGALAGAANTGELFF
TRBJ2-5,TRBV14,CASSHFKETQYF
TRBJ2-1,TRBV4-2,CASSHRVGSGVYNEQFF
TRBJ2-7,TRBV6-5,CASSYGGLLNEQYF
TRBJ2-1,TRBV29-1,CSVEVPGLAGRAINEQFF
TRBJ2-3,TRBV7-8,CASSPGGADTQYF
TRBJ2-1,TRBV14,CASRQGLAGGLLGYNEQFF
TRBJ1-5,TRBV11-2,CVSSPGTGGYQPQHF
TRBJ2-7,TRBV5-1,CASSFHYLTGGGYEQYF
TRBJ2-5,TRBV7-8,CASSHGGLAGVETQYF
TRBJ2-7,TRBV6-2/TRBV6-3,CASIRGEGQGFYEQYF
TRBJ1-5,TRBV6-5,CASNMGQAANQPQHF
TRBJ2-3,TRBV7-8,CASTPGAKDTQYF
TRBJ2-7,TRBV11-2,CASSSAISPCEQYF
TRBJ2-5,TRBV12-3/TRBV12-4,CASSHSGTQTQYF
TRBJ2-7,TRBV11-2,CTSSLRALILEQYF
TRBJ2-5,TRBV4-1,CASSQDWGVAAETQYF
TRBJ2-6,TRBV6-6,CASRYQGQSGANVLTF
TRBJ2-5,TRBV4-2,CASSLGRASGDQETQYF
TRBJ2-7,TRBV4-2,CTSSHGYEQYF
TRBJ2-2,TRBV7-9,CASSRGTGANTGELFF
TRBJ2-7,TRBV12-3/TRBV12-4,CASSLSAVTYEQYF
TRBJ2-1,TRBV6-1,CASRVTQGDEQFF
TRBJ1-3,TRBV12-3/TRBV12-4,CASSLPTGSGNTIYF
TRBJ2-1,TRBV6-2/TRBV6-3,CASIGGIYERFF
TRBJ1-2,TRBV11-2,CASSPIPTGYGYTF
TRBJ2-7,TRBV4-1,CASSQGGRGYEQYF
TRBJ2-5,TRBV25-1,CASSEGSGWETQYF
TRBJ1-5,TRBV6-2/TRBV6-3,CASSYREYNQPQHF
TRBJ2-4,TRBV5-4,CASSLGGSGAPLGNIQYF
TRBJ2-7,TRBV11-2,CAGSQGLTTYEQYF
TRBJ2-7,TRBV29-1,CSVGDYEQYF
TRBJ2-1,TRBV5-1,CASSLNGRASYNEQFF
TRBJ2-1,TRBV11-2,CASGQDRFAYNEQFF
TRBJ2-1,TRBV6-5,CASSTSGGGGNEQFF
TRBJ2-2,TRBV12-3/TRBV12-4,CAIPLGTLNTGELFF
TRBJ2-1,TRBV12-3/TRBV12-4,CAIAGVNSYNEQFF
TRBJ1-3,TRBV14,CASSPQISSGNTIYF
TRBJ2-7,TRBV6-6,CASSWGLAGVSEQYF
TRBJ2-7,TRBV12-3/TRBV12-4,CASCVGGEQYF
TRBJ1-2,TRBV6-5,CASSLTGSMPCFNYGYTF
TRBJ1-4,TRBV11-2,CASSSRRGTATGKLFF
TRBJ1-5,TRBV28,CASSFFLGQGSQPQHF
TRBJ2-3,TRBV12-3/TRBV12-4,CSSSFLRERDTQYF
TRBJ2-2,TRBV28,CASSLGSPGELFF
TRBJ1-2,TRBV7-8,CASSLDRGNYGYTF
TRBJ2-1,TRBV11-2,CVSSLGPTKQFF
TRBJ2-7,TRBV10-3,CAISPTPGTETYEQYF
TRBJ2-3,TRBV29-1,CSVGLAGGPDTQYF
TRBJ2-1,TRBV29-1,CSMPGTSGRAAYNEQFF
TRBJ2-2,TRBV7-8,CASSLRSGMGGELFF